This entry features one T cell receptor (beta chain) sequence. J lost 7 bases, V lost 6 bases, and 8 bases had no gene match. Germline V CDR1 and CDR2: SGHVS, FQNEAQ. The CDR3 contains 14 residues. The PCR employed 60 Vbeta primers together with 13 Jbeta primers. TCRdb's table, derived via immunoSEQ multiplex PCR, lists solely in-frame clones and lacks some. This sample carries around 200,000 clones, 70% to 75% of them seen once, and the ten largest clones take 2.9%. The entry originates in a study of cytomegalovirus exposure and HLA in healthy donors. The receptor comes from a male donor in good health and CMV-seronegative. Sequencing was performed on PBMCs. The gene calls are TRBV7-8 and TRBJ1-2; 10 positions match TRBD1. CDR3 in DNA: TGTGCCAGCAGTTCCGGACAGGGGGAGAGTGGCTACACCTTC. It specifies CASSSGQGESGYTF.